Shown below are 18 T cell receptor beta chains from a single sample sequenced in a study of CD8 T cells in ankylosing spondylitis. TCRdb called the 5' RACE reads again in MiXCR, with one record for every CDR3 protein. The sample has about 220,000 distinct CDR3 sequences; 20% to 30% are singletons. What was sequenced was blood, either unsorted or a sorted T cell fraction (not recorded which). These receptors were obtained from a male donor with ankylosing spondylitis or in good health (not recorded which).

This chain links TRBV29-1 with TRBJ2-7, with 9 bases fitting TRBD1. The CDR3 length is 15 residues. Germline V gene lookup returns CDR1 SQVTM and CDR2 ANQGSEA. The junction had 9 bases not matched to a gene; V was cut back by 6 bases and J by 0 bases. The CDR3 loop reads CSVVFGTGISYEQYF. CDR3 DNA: TGCAGCGTCGTGTTTGGGACAGGGATCTCCTACGAGCAGTACTTC.

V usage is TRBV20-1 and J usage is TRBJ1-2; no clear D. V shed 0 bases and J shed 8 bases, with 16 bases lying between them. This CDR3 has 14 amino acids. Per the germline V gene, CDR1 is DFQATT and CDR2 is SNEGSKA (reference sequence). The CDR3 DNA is TGCAGTGCTAGAGATTCGGGGAAAGTTAACGGCTACACCTTC. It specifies CSARDSGKVNGYTF.

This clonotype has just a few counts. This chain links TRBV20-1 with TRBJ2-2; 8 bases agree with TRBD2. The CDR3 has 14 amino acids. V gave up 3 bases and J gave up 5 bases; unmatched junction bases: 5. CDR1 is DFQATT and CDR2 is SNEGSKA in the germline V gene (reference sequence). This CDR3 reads CSARVAGRTGELFF. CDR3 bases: TGCAGTGCTAGGGTAGCGGGGAGAACCGGGGAGCTGTTTTTT.

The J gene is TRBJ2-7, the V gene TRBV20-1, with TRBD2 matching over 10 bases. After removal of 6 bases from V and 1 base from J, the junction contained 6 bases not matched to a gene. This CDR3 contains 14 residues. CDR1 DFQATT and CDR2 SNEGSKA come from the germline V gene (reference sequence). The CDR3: CSASNSGRSYEQYF. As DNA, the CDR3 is TGCAGTGCATCAAATAGCGGGAGGTCCTACGAGCAGTACTTC.

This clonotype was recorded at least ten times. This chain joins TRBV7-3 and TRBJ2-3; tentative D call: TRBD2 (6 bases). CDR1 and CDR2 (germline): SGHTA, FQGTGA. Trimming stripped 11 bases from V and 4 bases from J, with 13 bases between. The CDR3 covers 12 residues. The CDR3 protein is CASGDFPDTQYF. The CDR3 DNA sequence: TGTGCCTCGGGGGACTTTCCAGATACGCAGTATTTT. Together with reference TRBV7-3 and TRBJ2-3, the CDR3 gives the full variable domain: GAGVSQTPSNKVTEKGKYVELRCDPISGHTALYWYRQSLGQGPEFLIYFQGTGAADDSGLPNDRFFAVRPEGSVSTLKIQRTERGDSAVYLCASGDFPDTQYFGPGTRLTVL.

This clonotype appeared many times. The CDR3 region is CASSLGGFSPLHF. In DNA form, the CDR3 reads TGTGCCAGCAGTTTAGGGGGCTTTTCACCCCTCCACTTT. The chain recombines TRBV12-3 or TRBV12-4 with TRBJ1-6; TRBD1 might be the D (5 bases). V was cut by 1 base and J by 9 bases, with 7 bases left in between. The CDR3 is 13 residues long.

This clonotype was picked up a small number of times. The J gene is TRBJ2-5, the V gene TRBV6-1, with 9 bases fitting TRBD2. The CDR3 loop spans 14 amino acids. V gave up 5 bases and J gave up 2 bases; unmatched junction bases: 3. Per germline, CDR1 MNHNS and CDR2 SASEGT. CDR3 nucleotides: TGTGCCAGCAGTCAGCTAGCGGGGCAAGAGACCCAGTACTTC. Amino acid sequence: CASSQLAGQETQYF.

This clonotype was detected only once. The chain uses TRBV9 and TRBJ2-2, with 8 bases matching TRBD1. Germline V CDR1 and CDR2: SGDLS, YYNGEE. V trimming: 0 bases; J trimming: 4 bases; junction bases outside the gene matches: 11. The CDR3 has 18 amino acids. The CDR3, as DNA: TGTGCCAGCAGCGTAGGGGAGTATGGGACAGGAGGCACCGGGGAGCTGTTTTTT. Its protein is CASSVGEYGTGGTGELFF. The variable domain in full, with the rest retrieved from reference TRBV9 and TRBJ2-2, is DSGVTQTPKHLITATGQRVTLRCSPRSGDLSVYWYQQSLDQGLQFLIQYYNGEERAKGNILERFSAQQFPDLHSELNLSSLELGDSALYFCASSVGEYGTGGTGELFFGEGSRLTVL.

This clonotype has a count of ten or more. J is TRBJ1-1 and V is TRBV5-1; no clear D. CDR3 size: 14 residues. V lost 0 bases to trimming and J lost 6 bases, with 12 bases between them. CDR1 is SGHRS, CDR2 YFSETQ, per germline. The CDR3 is CASSLVNSAPEAFF. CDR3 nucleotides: TGCGCCAGCAGCTTGGTAAATTCGGCACCTGAAGCTTTCTTT.

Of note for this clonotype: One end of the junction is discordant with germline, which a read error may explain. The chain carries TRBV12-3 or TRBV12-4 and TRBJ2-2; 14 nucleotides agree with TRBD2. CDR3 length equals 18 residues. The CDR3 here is CAISPRLGLAGDTGELFF. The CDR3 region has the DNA TGTGCCATCAGTCCCCGTCTGGGACTAGCGGGAGACACCGGGGAGCTGTTTTTT.

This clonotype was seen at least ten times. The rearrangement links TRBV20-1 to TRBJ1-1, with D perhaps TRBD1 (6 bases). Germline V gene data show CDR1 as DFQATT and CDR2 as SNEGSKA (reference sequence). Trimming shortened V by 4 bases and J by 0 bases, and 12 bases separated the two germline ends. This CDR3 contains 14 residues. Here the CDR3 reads CSAKIQGLNTEAFF. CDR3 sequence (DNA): TGCAGTGCTAAAATACAGGGATTGAACACTGAAGCTTTCTTT.

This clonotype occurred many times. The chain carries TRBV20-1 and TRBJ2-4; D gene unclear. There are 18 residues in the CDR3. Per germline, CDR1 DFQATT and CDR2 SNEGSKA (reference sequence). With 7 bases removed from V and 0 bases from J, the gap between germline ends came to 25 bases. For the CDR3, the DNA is TGCAGTGGGATGGGCGGTCTGGCTCCTGGTGGAGCCAAAAACATTCAGTACTTC. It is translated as CSGMGGLAPGGAKNIQYF.

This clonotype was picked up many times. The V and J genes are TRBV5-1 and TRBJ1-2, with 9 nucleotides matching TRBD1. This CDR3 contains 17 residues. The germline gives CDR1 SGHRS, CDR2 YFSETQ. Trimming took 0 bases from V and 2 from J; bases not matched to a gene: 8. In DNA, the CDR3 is TGCGCCAGCAGCTTGGCCCTTTCCGGGACAGGGAACTATGGCTACACCTTC. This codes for CASSLALSGTGNYGYTF.

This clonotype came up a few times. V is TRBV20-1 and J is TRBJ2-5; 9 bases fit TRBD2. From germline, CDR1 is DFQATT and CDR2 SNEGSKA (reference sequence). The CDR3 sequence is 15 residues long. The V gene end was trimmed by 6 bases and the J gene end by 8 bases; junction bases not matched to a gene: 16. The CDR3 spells CSATDRREGIGTQYF. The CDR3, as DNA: TGCAGTGCCACAGATCGGCGGGAGGGCATTGGCACCCAGTACTTC.

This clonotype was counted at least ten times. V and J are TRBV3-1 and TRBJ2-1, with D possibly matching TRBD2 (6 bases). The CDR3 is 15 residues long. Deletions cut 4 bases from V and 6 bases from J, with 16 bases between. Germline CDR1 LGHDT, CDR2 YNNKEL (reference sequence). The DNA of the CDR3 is TGTGCCAGCAGCCCCGGGACTGGCCCTTCCAATGAGCAGTTCTTC. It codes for CASSPGTGPSNEQFF.

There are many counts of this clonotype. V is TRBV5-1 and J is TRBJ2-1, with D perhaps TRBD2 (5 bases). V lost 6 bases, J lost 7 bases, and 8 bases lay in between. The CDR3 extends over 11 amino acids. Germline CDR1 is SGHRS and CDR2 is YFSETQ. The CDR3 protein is CASTGSNEQFF. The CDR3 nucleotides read TGCGCCAGCACGGGATCAAATGAGCAGTTCTTC.

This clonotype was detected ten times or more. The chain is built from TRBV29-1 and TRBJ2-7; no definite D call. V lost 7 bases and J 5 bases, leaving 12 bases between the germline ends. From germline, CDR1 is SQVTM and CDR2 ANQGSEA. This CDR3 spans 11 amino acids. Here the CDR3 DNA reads TGCAGCGCCACATCGTCGGACGAGCAGTACTTC. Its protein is CSATSSDEQYF.

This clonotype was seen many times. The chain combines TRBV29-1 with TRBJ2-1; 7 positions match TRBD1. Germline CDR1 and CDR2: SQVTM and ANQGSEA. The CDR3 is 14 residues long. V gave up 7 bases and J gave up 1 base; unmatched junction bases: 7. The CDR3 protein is CSGTDRNSYNEQFF. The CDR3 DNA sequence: TGCAGCGGCACGGACAGGAATTCCTACAATGAGCAGTTCTTC.